This T cell receptor (beta chain) emerged from a study of cytomegalovirus exposure and HLA in healthy donors. Study context: An analysis done earlier identified almost 120 million unique TCR beta sequences from about 179 million T cells.

Primers included in the PCR were 60 Vbeta and 13 Jbeta primers. Profiled with immunoSEQ multiplex PCR; TCRdb holds only in-frame clones, not every one. Of 150,000 to 200,000 clones in the sample, roughly 80% were seen once. Whole-study findings and limits: Accurate predictions that matched the HLA-A and HLA-B alleles of most subjects were reportedly made from TCR beta sequences. Donors belonging to an Asian-associated ancestry cluster reportedly showed fewer N-insertions in productive TCRs than the approximately 670-donor mean, according to what a later analysis found. A missense variant in DCLRE1C was later tied to TCR beta V- and J-gene trimming.

CDR3 length: 18 residues. Per germline, CDR1 MNHEY and CDR2 SMNVEV (reference sequence). The J segment lost 0 bases and the V segment lost 4 bases, leaving 13 bases of the junction unmatched. To note about this clone: Its specificity is not known.

The receptor comes from a human donor in good health. V is TRBV27 and J is TRBJ2-7, with TRBD1 matching over 9 bases. Sequencing was performed on PBMCs. CDR3 sequence (DNA): TGTGCCAGCAGTTATACAGGGGGCGCGGAGCGGATCTCCTACGAGCAGTACTTC. It encodes CASSYTGGAERISYEQYF.